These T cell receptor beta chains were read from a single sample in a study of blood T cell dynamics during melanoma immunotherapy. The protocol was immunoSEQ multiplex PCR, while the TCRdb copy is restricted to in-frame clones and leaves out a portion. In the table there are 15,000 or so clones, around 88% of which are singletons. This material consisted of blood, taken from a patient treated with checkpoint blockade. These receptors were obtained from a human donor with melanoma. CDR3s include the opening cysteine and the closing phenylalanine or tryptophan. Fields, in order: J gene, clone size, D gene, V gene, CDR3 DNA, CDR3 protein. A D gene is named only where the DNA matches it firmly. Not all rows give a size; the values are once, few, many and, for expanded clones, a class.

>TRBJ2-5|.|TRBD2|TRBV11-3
TGTGCCAGCAGCTTGAGCGGGAGGGACAGGGAGACCCAGTACTTC
CASSLSGRDRETQYF
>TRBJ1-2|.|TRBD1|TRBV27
TGTGCCAGCAGTTTAGCCGCCGGGACAGGAGCCAAGTACTATGGCTACACCTTC
CASSLAAGTGAKYYGYTF
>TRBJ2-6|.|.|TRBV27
TGTGCCAGCAGTCCCTGGGACACTAGCTCTGGGGCCAACGTCCTGACTTTC
CASSPWDTSSGANVLTF
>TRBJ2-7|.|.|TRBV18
TGTGCCAGCTCACCAGAACAGGGTGGTAACGAGCAGTACTTC
CASSPEQGGNEQYF
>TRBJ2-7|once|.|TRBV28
TGTGCCAGCAGAAACATGGGGCCCAGGGAGCAGTACTTC
CASRNMGPREQYF
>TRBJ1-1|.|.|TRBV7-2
TGTGCCAGCAGCTGGAACGCAGGGGCCGACACTGAAGCTTTCTTT
CASSWNAGADTEAFF
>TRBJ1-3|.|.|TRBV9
TGTGCCAGCAGCGCGGGTGGTGGAAACACCATATATTTT
CASSAGGGNTIYF
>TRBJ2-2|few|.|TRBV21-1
TGTGCCAGCCCCTCACTTCAGGGAGTCGGGGCCGGGGAGCTGTTTTTT
CASPSLQGVGAGELFF
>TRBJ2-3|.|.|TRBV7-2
TGTGCCAGCAGCTTTTCCGGGAGAGATACGCAGTATTTT
CASSFSGRDTQYF
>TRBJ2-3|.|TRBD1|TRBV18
TGTGCCAGCACCACCAGGGGGACAGATACGCAGTATTTT
CASTTRGTDTQYF
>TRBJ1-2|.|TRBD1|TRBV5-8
TGTGCCAGCACCCCCGAGGGACAGATCTATGGCTACACCTTC
CASTPEGQIYGYTF
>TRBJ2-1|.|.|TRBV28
TGTGCCAGCCTACGGAAGGGTCGGCCCCGAAGCTACAATGAGCAGTTCTTC
CASLRKGRPRSYNEQFF
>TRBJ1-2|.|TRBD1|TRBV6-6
TGTGCCAGCACCACCTCGGGACAGGGCTATGGCTACACCTTC
CASTTSGQGYGYTF
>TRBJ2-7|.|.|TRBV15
TGTGCCACCAGCAGGGAATTAGGAGGTCCCTACGAGCAGTACTTC
CATSRELGGPYEQYF
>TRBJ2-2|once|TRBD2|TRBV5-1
TGCGCCAGCACCGACGGGGGATTAAAAACTAGCGGGAGCATAAGAGGGGCCGGGGAGCTGTTTTTT
CASTDGGLKTSGSIRGAGELFF
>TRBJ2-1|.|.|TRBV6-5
TGTGCCAGCAGTTACGGGAGACTCTCCTACAATGAGCAGTTCTTC
CASSYGRLSYNEQFF
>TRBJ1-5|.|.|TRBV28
TGTGCCAGCAGTTTAGGGTATCAAACGGACCTCGACGATGCCCAGCATTTT
CASSLGYQTDLDDAQHF
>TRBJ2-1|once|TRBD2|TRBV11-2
TGTGCCAGCAGCTTGGGACTAGCGGGAGGGGGGGAGCAGTTCTTC
CASSLGLAGGGEQFF
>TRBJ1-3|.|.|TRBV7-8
TGTGCCAGCAGTCAGCAGGCCCCGACAGGCTACTCTGGAAACACCATATATTTT
CASSQQAPTGYSGNTIYF
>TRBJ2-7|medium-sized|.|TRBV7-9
TGTGCCAGCAGCCCGAAATACAGGGTCACGTCCGAGCAGTACTTC
CASSPKYRVTSEQYF
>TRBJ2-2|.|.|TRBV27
TGTGCCAGCAGTTTAACAGCGAACACCGGGGAGCTGTTTTTT
CASSLTANTGELFF
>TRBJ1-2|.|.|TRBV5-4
TGTGCCAGCAGCTTACGGGGGCCCGTAGGGGGCTACACCTTC
CASSLRGPVGGYTF
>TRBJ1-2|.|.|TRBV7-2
TGTGCCAGCAGCTTAGTACCGGTAGTAAGAGGGGATCGGGGCTACACCTTC
CASSLVPVVRGDRGYTF
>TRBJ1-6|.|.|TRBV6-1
TGTGCCAGCAGTGAAGACAGGTATAATTCACCCCTCCACTTT
CASSEDRYNSPLHF
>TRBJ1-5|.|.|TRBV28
TGTGCCAGCAGTTTCGACAACAATCAGCCCCAGCATTTT
CASSFDNNQPQHF
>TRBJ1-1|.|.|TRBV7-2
TGTGCCAGCAGCCAGAGACCGACAGAGACTGAAGCTTTCTTT
CASSQRPTETEAFF
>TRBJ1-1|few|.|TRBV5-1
TGCGCCAGCAGCGTGGACAAGGGGGGCGCTGAAGCTTTCTTT
CASSVDKGGAEAFF
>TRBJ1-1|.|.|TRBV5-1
TGCGCCAGTACCTTACATGGCCCGAACACTGAAGCTTTCTTT
CASTLHGPNTEAFF
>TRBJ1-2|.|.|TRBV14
TGTGCCAGCAGCCAAAGTGGGAGTGGCTACACCTTC
CASSQSGSGYTF
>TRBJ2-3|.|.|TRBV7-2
TGTGCCAGCAGCCCCTATATCGGAGATACGCAGTATTTT
CASSPYIGDTQYF
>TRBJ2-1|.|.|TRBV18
TGTGCCAGCTCACCAGCTAGCATGCCCAATGAGCAGTTCTTC
CASSPASMPNEQFF
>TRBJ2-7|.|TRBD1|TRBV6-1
TGTGCCAGCAGTGACCGCCAGGGGGTCCACGAGCAGTACTTC
CASSDRQGVHEQYF
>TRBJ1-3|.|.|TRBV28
TGTGCCAGCAGTCTTGGGGGGGCCGGCGCTGGAAACACCATATATTTT
CASSLGGAGAGNTIYF
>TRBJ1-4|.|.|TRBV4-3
TGCGCCAGCAGCCAAAGCGGGGTAAATGAAAAACTGTTTTTT
CASSQSGVNEKLFF
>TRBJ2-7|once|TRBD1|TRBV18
TGTGCCAGCTCACACGGGACAGGGGGCGAGCAGTACTTC
CASSHGTGGEQYF
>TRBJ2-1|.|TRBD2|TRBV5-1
TGCGCCAGCAGCTTCGGGGCGGGGGACAATGAGCAGTTCTTC
CASSFGAGDNEQFF
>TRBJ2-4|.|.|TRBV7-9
TGTGCCAGCAGCTTTCTCGAGGGAGGAGCCAAAAACATTCAGTACTTC
CASSFLEGGAKNIQYF
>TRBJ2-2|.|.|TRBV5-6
TGTGCCAGCAGCTTGGCCGGGTCCCACTCGGGGGAGCTGTTTTTT
CASSLAGSHSGELFF
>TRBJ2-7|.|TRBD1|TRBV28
TGTGCCAGCAGCATTATACAGGGGCTAGCCGGGAACTACGAGCAGTACTTC
CASSIIQGLAGNYEQYF
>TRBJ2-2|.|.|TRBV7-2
TGTGCCAGCAGCTTAGACGGAACGAACACCGGGGAGCTGTTTTTT
CASSLDGTNTGELFF